This passage covers 16 T cell receptor beta chains from one sample sequenced in a study of T cells in localized non-small cell lung cancer. Measured with immunoSEQ multiplex PCR; TCRdb has only the in-frame clones, and not every one. Of 90,000 to 95,000 clones detected, under 95% appear once; the ten largest clones hold over 4%. The sample consisted of PBMCs, taken before any cancer treatment. These receptors were obtained from a woman aged 35 to 70 with stage II squamous cell lung carcinoma.

The chain carries TRBV6-5 and TRBJ1-1; no clear D. This CDR3 comprises 13 residues. In germline, CDR1 is MNHEY, CDR2 SVGAGI. The V and J ends lost 2 bases and 5 bases respectively, with 9 bases between them. CDR3 loop: CASSYEGWTEAFF. The CDR3 DNA reads TGTGCCAGCAGTTACGAGGGCTGGACTGAAGCTTTCTTT.

The genes are TRBV15 and TRBJ2-1; D gene ambiguous. From germline, CDR1 is LNHNV and CDR2 YYDKDF (reference sequence). The CDR3 has 14 amino acids. V dropped 3 bases and J dropped 2 bases, with 8 bases sitting between them. In DNA form, the CDR3 reads TGTGCCACCAGCAGGCGGTTTCCCTACAATGAGCAGTTCTTC. It specifies CATSRRFPYNEQFF.

The chain has TRBV4-1 and TRBJ2-3; D might be TRBD1 (6 bases). V was shortened by 1 base and J by 2 bases, with 13 bases between the two germline ends. Germline values: CDR1 MGHRA, CDR2 YSYEKL. The CDR3 covers 16 residues. CDR3 nucleotide sequence: TGCGCCAGCAGCCAAGTGACAGGTCCTTCCACAGATACGCAGTATTTT. Its protein product is CASSQVTGPSTDTQYF.

This chain joins TRBV5-6 and TRBJ2-7, with unresolved D. Between the trimmed V and J ends, which lost 0 bases and 0 bases, there was a span of 7 bases. This CDR3 region has 14 residues. Germline loops: CDR1 SGHDT, CDR2 YYEEEE. The chain's CDR3 is CASSLETGSYEQYF. The CDR3 region has the DNA TGTGCCAGCAGCTTGGAGACCGGCTCCTACGAGCAGTACTTC.

The CDR3 loop reads CASSTRQGGGQETQYF. CDR3 nucleotides: TGTGCCAGCAGCACGCGACAGGGAGGGGGACAAGAGACCCAGTACTTC. The gene calls are TRBV5-4 and TRBJ2-5; D may correspond to TRBD1 or TRBD2 (7 bases each). The CDR3 consists of 16 residues. V lost 4 bases, J lost 2 bases, and 18 bases lay in between. Germline CDR1 reads SGHNT; CDR2 reads YYREEE (reference sequence).

V gene TRBV7-2 combines with J gene TRBJ2-5; 9 bases fit TRBD2. This CDR3 spans 15 amino acids. The germline gives CDR1 SGHTA, CDR2 FQGNSA. After removal of 1 base from V and 5 bases from J, the junction contained 5 bases not matched to a gene. This CDR3 reads CASSLDAGGYETQYF. As DNA, the CDR3 is TGTGCCAGCAGCTTAGATGCGGGGGGGTATGAGACCCAGTACTTC.

The genes are TRBV18 and TRBJ2-6, with 11 bases lining up with TRBD2. The germline V gene has CDR1 KGHSH and CDR2 LQKENI. Trimming took 6 bases from V and 0 from J; bases not matched to a gene: 10. The CDR3 length is 19 residues. The CDR3 DNA sequence: TGTGCCAGCTCTCACGGACCGGGACTAGCGGTCTCTGGGGCCAACGTCCTGACTTTC. Amino acid sequence: CASSHGPGLAVSGANVLTF.

J is TRBJ1-1 and V is TRBV5-4; D is ambiguous. This CDR3 is 15 amino acids long. CDR1 and CDR2 from the germline V gene are SGHNT and YYREEE (reference sequence). Trimming left V 3 bases short and J 1 base short, with 13 bases between. DNA for the CDR3: TGTGCCAGCAGCTCGCCTCCGGTGGGGAACACTGAAGCTTTCTTT. It translates to CASSSPPVGNTEAFF.

The chain is built from TRBV19 and TRBJ1-5; D remains unclear. The V gene's germline CDR1 is LNHDA and CDR2 SQIVND (reference sequence). V was pared by 6 bases and J by 11 bases, with 20 bases between. The CDR3 contains 14 residues. The CDR3 reads CASSPTGVAEAQHF. CDR3 DNA sequence: TGTGCCAGTAGCCCCACCGGGGTGGCGGAGGCCCAGCATTTT.

The chain is built from TRBV5-1 and TRBJ1-1, with 9 positions matching TRBD1. The V segment lost 5 bases and the J segment 1 base; nucleotides outside the gene matches: 12. The CDR3 has 17 residues. CDR1 is SGHRS and CDR2 is YFSETQ in the germline V gene. The CDR3 region is CASRRDTGGVRNTEAFF. In DNA, the CDR3 is TGCGCCAGCAGGCGAGACACAGGGGGCGTGAGGAACACTGAAGCTTTCTTT.

This chain connects TRBV2 to TRBJ2-7; TRBD2 agrees at 8 bases. Germline V CDR1 and CDR2: SNHLY, FYNNEI. Trimming cost V 7 bases and J 5 bases; bases outside gene matches: 13. There are 15 residues in the CDR3. This CDR3 reads CASMGGGSGIHEQYF. In DNA, the CDR3 is TGTGCCAGCATGGGGGGAGGTAGCGGGATCCACGAGCAGTACTTC.

The rearrangement uses TRBV10-2 and TRBJ2-2, with TRBD2 matching 12 bases. CDR1 WSHSY and CDR2 SAAADI come from the germline V gene. This CDR3 spans 16 amino acids. Trimming cost V 7 bases and J 4 bases; bases outside gene matches: 7. The CDR3 DNA sequence: TGCGCCAGCACCCCTAGCGGGGGGGCTCTCACCGGGGAGCTGTTTTTT. Protein product: CASTPSGGALTGELFF.

The chain links TRBV27 to TRBJ2-6; no reliable D call. The CDR3 has 15 residues. Germline values: CDR1 MNHEY, CDR2 SMNVEV (reference sequence). The V gene lost 1 base and the J gene lost 1 base, with 5 bases spanning the gap. The CDR3 nucleotides read TGTGCCAGCAGTTTATACGGGTCTGGGGCCAACGTCCTGACTTTC. This codes for CASSLYGSGANVLTF.

The chain has TRBV27 and TRBJ2-3; tentative D call: TRBD1 (5 bases). The CDR3 sequence is 13 residues long. The germline V gene has CDR1 MNHEY and CDR2 SMNVEV (reference sequence). V was trimmed by 3 bases and J by 5 bases, leaving 9 bases between them. CDR3 residues: CASSFRQRDTQYF. The CDR3 DNA sequence: TGTGCCAGCAGTTTCCGACAGAGAGATACGCAGTATTTT.

The chain has TRBV10-1 and TRBJ1-2; 7 positions agree with TRBD1. This CDR3 is built from 12 residues. V lost 11 bases and J lost 6; bases outside the gene matches: 9. Germline V gene data show CDR1 as WNHNN and CDR2 as SYGVQD (reference sequence). DNA for the CDR3: TGCGCCCACCTACAGGGGAAGGATGGCTACACCTTC. Translation gives CAHLQGKDGYTF.

This sequence joins TRBV18 and TRBJ1-1, with D possibly TRBD1 on 5 matching bases. The length of the CDR3 is 14 residues. Germline V gives CDR1 KGHSH, CDR2 LQKENI. The V end was cut by 3 bases, the J end by 1 base, with 9 bases between. CDR3 amino acids: CASSPGTANTEAFF. For the CDR3, the DNA is TGTGCCAGCTCACCGGGGACGGCGAACACTGAAGCTTTCTTT.